This T cell receptor (beta chain) comes out of a study of blood T cell repertoires in COVID-19. Study as a whole: Spain, Italy and the United States supplied samples that represented acute and convalescent COVID-19. From T cells, B-cell-depleted T cells, or PBMCs came the material, which was cDNA or gDNA.

The CDR3 contains 16 residues. Authors' analysis steps: Quantification of nucleated cells was approximated via reference gene primer amplification. The method was immunoSEQ multiplex PCR; TCRdb's version includes in-frame clones alone and lacks a portion of them. The D gene and trimming were derived from the DNA, and the V and J assignments and clone size from that table. The data show about 210,000 clones, with around 89% seen just once and about 5% held by the top ten. The receptor's source is a woman aged 40-49 years with acute or convalescent COVID-19. Source material: peripheral blood. This chain joins TRBV21-1 and TRBJ1-2; TRBD1 is the table's D call and was not checked against the DNA. TRBV21-1 is deemed a pseudogene. CDR3 loop: CASSKNRAGANYGYTF. CDR3 nucleotides: TGTGCCAGCAGCAAAAACAGGGCAGGGGCTAACTATGGCTACACCTTC.